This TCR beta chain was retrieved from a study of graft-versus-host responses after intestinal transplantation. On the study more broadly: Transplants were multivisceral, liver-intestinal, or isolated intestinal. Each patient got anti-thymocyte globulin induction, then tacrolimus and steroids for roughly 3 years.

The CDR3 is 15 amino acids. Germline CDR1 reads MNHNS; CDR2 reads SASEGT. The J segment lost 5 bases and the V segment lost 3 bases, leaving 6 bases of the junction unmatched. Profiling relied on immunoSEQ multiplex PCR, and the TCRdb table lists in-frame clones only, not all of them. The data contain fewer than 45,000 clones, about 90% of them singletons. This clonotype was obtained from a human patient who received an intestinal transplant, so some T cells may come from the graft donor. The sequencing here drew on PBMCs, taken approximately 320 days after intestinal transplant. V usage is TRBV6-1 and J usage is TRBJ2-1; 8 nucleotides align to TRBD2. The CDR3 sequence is CASSDRGGTNNEQFF. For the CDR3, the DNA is TGTGCCAGCAGTGATCGCGGGGGGACAAACAATGAGCAGTTCTTC.